The sequence of this T cell receptor (beta chain) was determined in a study of blood T cell repertoires in COVID-19. Across the whole study: Sample material is recorded as cDNA or gDNA derived from T cells, B-cell-depleted T cells, or PBMCs.

CDR3 length: 15 amino acids. In germline, CDR1 is SGHTA, CDR2 FQGNSA. J gave up 11 bases and V 5 bases, and 14 bases lay outside the gene matches. Source study methods: Researchers report that nucleated cell counts were estimated from reference gene primer amplification. TCRdb keeps only in-frame clones here, not all; method: immunoSEQ multiplex PCR. The V and J calls and the clone size are those of that table, but D and trimming were determined from the DNA. The top ten clones hold 15% of a sample with approximately 250,000 clones, almost 85% of them seen once. In assigning cohorts, the study relied on participant-reported clinical history. Cohort 3 donors were reported recovered after two negative PCRs, clearance, or symptom resolution.

The material sequenced was PBMCs or T cells enriched from blood (not recorded which). The V gene is TRBV7-2, the J gene TRBJ2-3; TRBD2 aligns across 9 bases. This sequence was found in a middle-aged man who had recovered from COVID-19. The CDR3 DNA reads TGTGCCAGCAGCCCCCCCGGCACTAGCGGGCAGGGGCAGTATTTT. It translates to CASSPPGTSGQGQYF.